The entry that follows covers one T cell receptor beta chain sequence. No cognate antigen has been identified for it. No much larger clone is present one base from it, and per-base qualities are unavailable. Every donor was a healthy Caucasian. Three unrelated non-twin adults were also sequenced: a male aged 18 to 30, a male aged 50 to 59 and a female aged 50 to 59. Miltenyi CD45RO+ enrichment and human naive T-cell isolation kits were used to isolate memory (CD45RO+) and naive T cells from PBMC. The library was produced with 5' RACE. Sequencing was carried out with an Illumina HiSeq 2000. Template switching added a universal primer binding site, and the final cDNA carried a unique molecular identifier that allowed TCR cDNA molecules to be counted accurately. First-strand cDNA for TCR alpha and beta chains was synthesized from specific primers in the conserved constant-segment region. To control for contamination, each cDNA library was double barcoded with a SMART-Mk sample barcode plus Illumina barcodes. Two successive PCR steps introduced TruSeq adapter sequences along with Illumina sample barcodes. The Illumina HiSeq platform was used with custom primers to sequence TCR alpha and beta cDNA libraries. As for the authors' bioinformatics: MiGEC was used to process raw reads and extract unique molecular identifiers, and MiXCR was used to find CDR3 positions. Recombination models were inferred per individual with the repgenHMM and IGoR tools using an EM algorithm. Shared clonotype analysis was performed with the tcR package in R, normalizing sharing by the product of cloneset sizes. To study raw recombination free of thymic and clonal selection effects, out-of-frame nonproductive sequences were analyzed. Clones were called with MiXCR by TCRdb after fastp trimmed the public reads at Q25, and only in-frame beta chains were retained. All rows with the same CDR3 protein become a single entry with the most common DNA and genes. The V and J calls and clone size are TCRdb's, not the authors'. Present in this sample are roughly 350,000 distinct CDR3 sequences, roughly 9% of which were seen just once. The ten top clones hold roughly 8.7% of the sample.

These data come from a study of identical twins listed by TCRdb under 2016. In terms of the full investigation: TCR alpha and beta repertoires from monozygotic twins, unrelated adults of various ages and cord blood were deep-sequenced to test whether fetal clonotypes persist. Replicate twin experiments were performed at different times using different library preparation protocols to rule out contamination.

The investigation overall reported the following: Fewer insertions were carried by abundant cord blood beta clonotypes; a weaker similar trend was observed in young adult naive repertoires, while no such trend was observed in memory repertoires. Compared with coincidental sharing between unrelated individuals, an excess of low generation-probability sequences was observed among out-of-frame TCR alpha sequences shared between twins. Invariant T cells such as MAIT and iNKT could partly confound zero-insertion analyses, although diverse VJ usage argued against such confounding for most clonotypes. In beta out-of-frame sequences, excess twin sharing was weaker, because having fewer shared sequences lowered the signal-to-noise ratio. Because the same donors could not be followed over many years, the conclusions relied on cross-sectional statistical analysis. Recombination models systematically underestimated out-of-frame TCR alpha sharing in monozygotic twins but agreed with sharing between unrelated individuals.

Counted from cysteine to phenylalanine, this CDR3 has 17 amino acids. The kept DNA is CDR3 alone, 51 bases in frame from the first base. V is pared back by 1 base and J by 4 bases, with 17 bases lying between the germline termini. CDR1 and CDR2 were assigned from the germline V gene as SGHTA and FQGTGA. This TCR came from a woman aged 45-60 years in good health. The sequenced sample consisted of naive T cells sorted from blood. Interpreted using the paper, the cell subset or site label stands for: cells isolated with a human naive T-cell isolation kit. The chain employs TRBV7-3 and TRBJ2-1, with no D gene named confidently. The nucleotide sequence is given as TGTGCCAGCAGCTTAAACCCATTTGGCTACCAATACAATGAGCAGTTCTTC. Protein translation: CASSLNPFGYQYNEQFF.